Listed below are T cell receptor beta chains from one sample, sequenced in a study of CD8 T cells in Susac syndrome. TCRdb reprocessed the immunoSEQ multiplex PCR reads with MiXCR, giving one entry per CDR3 protein. The sample records some 110,000 distinct CDR3 sequences, more than 90% being singletons. The source material was CD4+ T cells from PBMCs. These receptors were obtained from a human donor in good health. The CDR3 runs from the conserved cysteine through the conserved F or W. D genes are given only for firm matches.

j_call d_call v_call cdr3_aa
TRBJ2-7 NA TRBV5-6 CASTEQGLSYEQYF
TRBJ1-5 NA TRBV4-3 CASSQELQGQPQHF
TRBJ2-1 TRBD1 TRBV27 CASSADRAPSFYNEQFF
TRBJ1-1 NA TRBV6-1 CASSENVVSRAGRTEAFF
TRBJ1-1 TRBD1 TRBV29-1 CSVEPGQGKTEAFF
TRBJ2-3 TRBD2 TRBV3-1 CASSRRVEPGGTDTQYF
TRBJ1-1 NA TRBV4-1 CASSQELKRGNTEAFF
TRBJ2-7 NA TRBV11-2 CASSPQPGSTYEQYF
TRBJ1-4 NA TRBV21-1 CASSKGMNREVYEKLFF
TRBJ1-3 TRBD1 TRBV30 CAWRGGTVGEGGNTIYF
TRBJ2-2 NA TRBV18 CASSPQGVTVNTGELFF
TRBJ1-5 TRBD1 TRBV6-2/TRBV6-3 CASSATAGTGNQPQHF
TRBJ1-1 NA TRBV5-1 CASSSTRLGRNMNTEAFF
TRBJ1-5 TRBD1 TRBV19 CASSIAPRTGMIKPQHF
TRBJ2-7 NA TRBV20-1 CSASAESRAYLAYEQYF
TRBJ2-6 TRBD1 TRBV27 CASSLSRDSFSGANVLTF
TRBJ1-2 NA TRBV19 CASSPDQGFNPYGYTF
TRBJ2-7 NA TRBV7-2 CASSRLGRSYEQYF
TRBJ1-1 NA TRBV2 CASSVGGLAPEAFF
TRBJ1-1 NA TRBV27 CASKEGVGTEAFF
TRBJ2-5 NA TRBV2 CASTDERMEGTQYF
TRBJ2-1 TRBD2 TRBV3-1 CASSQDRLAGGYNEQFF
TRBJ1-3 NA TRBV30 CAWSVIGNTIYF
TRBJ2-5 NA TRBV10-3 CAISAHGAEETQYF
TRBJ1-1 NA TRBV5-5 CASSSGSSGAFF
TRBJ2-3 NA TRBV20-1 CSARDRSRTDTQYF